Listed here are 18 T cell receptor beta chains from one sample, sequenced in a study of T cells in women clearing cervical HPV infection (dated by TCRdb to the late 2010s). The receptor library was made with the immunoSEQ multiplex PCR assay. TCRdb retrieved this table from immuneACCESS and kept in-frame rearrangements only. Not all clones are present; in checked studies, unresolved V genes account for under half, and no reason is known for the remainder. The sample's clone listing holds 49,000 or so clones. 35% to 45% of the sample goes to the ten largest clones. Sequencing was done on a sample of blood buffy coat. The receptor source for this set is a woman between 18 and 70 years old with a cervical HPV16 infection that either progressed to CIN3+ or cleared (not recorded which).

A word on this clone: Read coverage stops 3 residues before the CDR3 terminus; the germline J gene supplies the remainder. The chain uses TRBV30 and TRBJ2-4, with D perhaps TRBD1 (5 bases). Germline-derived CDR1 and CDR2 are GTSNPN and SVGIG (reference sequence). The CDR3 runs 13 residues. CDR3 DNA (partial): TGTGCCTGGAGTGAAGGGGCCAACCAGCCT. Its translation: CAWSEGANQP. In full, the CDR3 reads CAWSEGANQPQYF.

In the case of this clone: The sequenced fragment ends 3 residues before the CDR3 boundary, so the rest is inferred from the germline J gene. V usage is TRBV5-1 and J usage is TRBJ2-5, with a possible D match to TRBD1 (5 bases). Trimming pared 7 bases from V and 3 bases from J, leaving 16 bases between. Per germline, CDR1 SGHRS and CDR2 YFSETQ. The CDR3 has 14 amino acids. The DNA read from the CDR3 is TGCGCCAGCTTCAGAGTTCAGGGAAAAGAGACC. It codes for CASFRVQGKET. The full CDR3 protein is CASFRVQGKETQYF.

In the case of this clone: The read stops 3 residues short of the end of the CDR3; the missing end is completed from the germline J gene. The chain carries TRBV30 and TRBJ2-2, with TRBD1 matching 9 bases. The CDR3 is 13 amino acids. In germline, CDR1 is GTSNPN, CDR2 SVGIG (reference sequence). CDR3 DNA, as far as it was read: TGTGCCTGGAGTTCGGGACAGGGATCACCG. Its translation: CAWSSGQGSP. The entire CDR3 is CAWSSGQGSPLFF. Supplemented by reference TRBV30 and TRBJ2-2, the full variable domain reads SQTIHQWPATLVQPVGSPLSLECTVEGTSNPNLYWYRQAAGRGLQLLFYSVGIGQISSEVPQNLSASRPQDRQFILSSKKLLLSDSGFYLCAWSSGQGSPLFFGEGSRLTVL.

About this clone itself: The read stops 3 residues short of the end of the CDR3; the missing end is completed from the germline J gene. V gene TRBV23-1 combines with J gene TRBJ1-5; D is unresolved. TRBV23-1 is treated as an ORF (open reading frame) with a function not yet certain. The CDR3 totals 14 residues. V lost 4 bases and J 0 bases, leaving 7 bases between the germline ends. Incomplete CDR3 DNA: TGCGCCAGCAGTCGCCTAAATAGCAATCAGCCC. Translating it yields CASSRLNSNQP. The whole CDR3 sequence is CASSRLNSNQPQHF.

Regarding this clone: The read finishes 3 residues shy of the CDR3 end, and the germline J gene is used to complete it. V and J are TRBV7-2 and TRBJ1-1, with TRBD1 matching 8 bases. The CDR3 runs to 13 residues. Germline V gene data show CDR1 as SGHTA and CDR2 as FQGNSA. CDR3 sequence: CASSLQGAGQAFF. The sequenced part of the CDR3 DNA is TGTGCCAGCAGCTTACAGGGGGCCGGACAA.

In regard to this clone: Sequencing ends 3 residues short of the CDR3 end; the germline J gene provides the rest. This chain connects TRBV5-1 to TRBJ1-2, with D possibly being TRBD1 (5 bases). The V end lost 0 bases, the J end lost 4 bases, and 7 bases lay between the germline ends. The CDR3 loop spans 13 amino acids. Germline CDR1 SGHRS, CDR2 YFSETQ. CDR3 sequence reads: CASSLGQSYGYTF. CDR3 DNA, as far as it was read: TGCGCCAGCAGCTTGGGACAGTCCTATGGC.

As to this clone: The missing CDR3 end, 3 residues past where the read stops, is filled in from the germline J gene. The genes are TRBV7-6 and TRBJ1-4, with D perhaps matching TRBD1 (5 bases). The CDR3 consists of 16 residues. Germline lookup yields CDR1 SGHVS and CDR2 FNYEAQ. The sequenced CDR3 bases are TGTGCCAGCAGCAAGGAGGTGCTTACTGGGGCCAGCGTA. This translates into CASSKEVLTGASV. The complete CDR3 sequence is CASSKEVLTGASVLFF. The variable domain in full, with the rest retrieved from reference TRBV7-6 and TRBJ1-4, is GAGVSQSPRYKVTKRGQDVALRCDPISGHVSLYWYRQALGQGPEFLTYFNYEAQQDKSGLPNDRFSAERPEGSISTLTIQRTEQRDSAMYRCASSKEVLTGASVLFFGSGTQLSVL.

Regarding this clone: The DNA ends 3 residues before the CDR3 does, and the rest of the CDR3 is filled in from the germline J gene. V and J are TRBV11-2 and TRBJ2-1; tentative D call: TRBD2 (5 bases). The CDR3 has 15 amino acids. The germline V gene encodes CDR1 SGHAT and CDR2 FQNNGV. Deletions cut 5 bases from V and 7 bases from J, with 18 bases between. CDR3 region: CASSPSSLVTNEQFF. The CDR3 bases that were read are TGTGCCAGCAGCCCCTCTTCACTAGTAACGAATGAG. Supplemented by reference TRBV11-2 and TRBJ2-1, the full variable domain reads EAGVAQSPRYKIIEKRQSVAFWCNPISGHATLYWYQQILGQGPKLLIQFQNNGVVDDSQLPKDRFSAERLKGVDSTLKIQPAKLEDSAVYLCASSPSSLVTNEQFFGPGTRLTVL.

On this clone itself: Read sequence stops 3 residues before the CDR3 end, and the germline J gene provides the missing end. The rearrangement links TRBV2 to TRBJ2-7; 7 bases map to TRBD2. The junction had 5 bases not matched to a gene; V was cut back by 5 bases and J by 1 base. This CDR3 spans 14 amino acids. CDR1 and CDR2 (germline): SNHLY, FYNNEI. CDR3 bases read: TGTGCCAGCAGTCCCACTAGCGTATCCTACGAG. Translated, it gives CASSPTSVSYE. The CDR3 as a whole reads CASSPTSVSYEQYF.

A note on this clone: The read finishes 3 residues shy of the CDR3 end, and the germline J gene is used to complete it. J is TRBJ2-5 and V is TRBV18; D is unresolved. Germline CDR1 KGHSH, CDR2 LQKENI. V shed 0 bases and J shed 5 bases, with 7 bases lying between them. The CDR3 contains 13 residues. The chain's CDR3 is CASSPPSLETQYF. CDR3 DNA, as far as it was read: TGTGCCAGCTCACCACCCAGTCTCGAGACC. The full variable domain, with the rest looked up from reference TRBV18 and TRBJ2-5, is NAGVMQNPRHLVRRRGQEARLRCSPMKGHSHVYWYRQLPEEGLKFMVYLQKENIIDESGMPKERFSAEFPKEGPSILRIQQVVRGDSAAYFCASSPPSLETQYFGPGTRLLVL.

As to this clone: A read error may produce the germline difference seen at one junction end. The read stops 3 residues short of the end of the CDR3; the missing end is completed from the germline J gene. Within the sample, other DNA sequences also encode this same CDR3. The chain combines TRBV19 with TRBJ1-3, with D possibly matching TRBD1 (5 bases). The CDR3 covers 14 residues. Per germline, CDR1 LNHDA and CDR2 SQIVND (reference sequence). The CDR3 loop reads CASSGVIAGNTIYF. Partial CDR3 DNA: TGTGCCAGTTCGGGGGTAATAGCTGGAAACACG.

About this clone: Read data end 3 residues before the CDR3 end; the end is taken from the germline J gene. V and J are TRBV11-1 and TRBJ2-2; D not certain. This CDR3 is 15 amino acids long. Trimming cost V 0 bases and J 2 bases, with 7 bases left between them. In germline, CDR1 is SGHAT, CDR2 FQDESV (reference sequence). CDR3 DNA (partial): TGTGCCAGCAGCTTAGCGTCAGGAAACACCGGGGAG. Translating gives CASSLASGNTGE. The complete CDR3 sequence is CASSLASGNTGELFF.

Notes on this clone: The read halts 3 residues ahead of the CDR3 end, with the missing end drawn from the germline J gene. This chain connects TRBV5-1 to TRBJ1-1; D might be TRBD1 (5 bases). CDR1 and CDR2 from the germline V gene are SGHRS and YFSETQ. Trimming removed 1 base at V and 3 bases at J, with 10 bases between. The length of the CDR3 is 14 residues. The DNA read from the CDR3 is TGCGCCAGCAGCTTGTTTAGGGGCGACACTGAA. It translates to CASSLFRGDTE. The full CDR3 is CASSLFRGDTEAFF.

As regards this clone: The CDR3 end falls 3 residues outside the read, so it is completed with the germline J gene. The chain combines TRBV5-1 with TRBJ1-1, with 7 nucleotides matching TRBD1. Germline V CDR1 and CDR2: SGHRS, YFSETQ. V was clipped by 3 bases and J by 1 base; unmatched bases: 3. The CDR3 is made up of 14 amino acids. Incomplete CDR3 DNA: TGCGCCAGCAGCTGGAACAGGGGGAACACTGAA. Translation: CASSWNRGNTE. The full CDR3 protein reads CASSWNRGNTEAFF.

Worth noting for this clone: The missing CDR3 end, 3 residues past where the read stops, is filled in from the germline J gene. The chain uses TRBV6-1 and TRBJ1-5, with TRBD1 matching over 8 bases. The CDR3 loop spans 14 amino acids. The J segment lost 4 bases and the V segment lost 4 bases, leaving 3 bases of the junction unmatched. Germline-derived CDR1 and CDR2 are MNHNS and SASEGT. CDR3 DNA (partial): TGTGCCAGCAGTGCACAGGGGGGGAATCAGCCC. Amino acid sequence: CASSAQGGNQP. The CDR3 in its entirety is CASSAQGGNQPQHF.

Remarks on this clone: The CDR3 end is not reached by the read, which stops 3 residues before it; the germline J gene fills it in. The chain employs TRBV23-1 and TRBJ2-7, with 12 bases fitting TRBD1. TRBV23-1 is treated as an ORF (open reading frame) with a function not yet certain. Unmatched junction bases numbered 4, after V lost 0 bases and J lost 4 bases. The CDR3 runs 16 residues. The CDR3 spells CASSQSTGQGAYEQYF. The sequenced part of the CDR3 DNA is TGCGCCAGCAGTCAATCGACGGGACAGGGGGCATACGAG.

As for this clone: The missing CDR3 end, 3 residues past where the read stops, is filled in from the germline J gene. This rearrangement joins TRBV6-1 to TRBJ1-4, with 7 bases that match TRBD1. The CDR3 loop spans 16 amino acids. V dropped 4 bases and J dropped 8; count of bases not matched to a gene: 13. Germline-derived CDR1 and CDR2 are MNHNS and SASEGT. CDR3 DNA, as far as it was read: TGTGCCAGCAGTGGAACAGGGGCTGACAGCCTAGAAAAA. Protein: CASSGTGADSLEK. The complete CDR3 sequence is CASSGTGADSLEKLFF.

Worth noting for this clone: The read ends 3 residues before the CDR3 terminus; that terminus is restored from the germline J gene. The genes are TRBV23-1 and TRBJ2-7, with 11 bases identical to TRBD2. TRBV23-1 is placed among ORFs of uncertain function. Losses at the gene ends were 3 bases for V and 4 bases for J; bases not matched to a gene: 11. The CDR3 covers 17 residues. The covered CDR3 bases are TGCGCCAGCAGTCACCGGCCCTCGACTAGCGGGAATTACGAG. Translation gives CASSHRPSTSGNYE. The whole CDR3 protein reads CASSHRPSTSGNYEQYF.